The rows below give T cell receptor beta chains drawn from one sample of a study of Graves' ophthalmopathy and Graves' hyperthyroidism. TCRdb re-derived calls from the multiplex PCR reads in MiXCR, one entry per CDR3 protein. The table includes more than 1,000,000 distinct CDR3 sequences, 36% detected once. The sample comprised peripheral blood or thyroid tissue (not recorded which). These receptors came from an adult man with Graves' hyperthyroidism. Both conserved end residues are part of each CDR3. Fields, in order: clone size, J gene, V gene, D gene, CDR3 DNA, CDR3 protein. A D gene is named only where the DNA matches it firmly. Expanded clones are given a class, and other clones once, few, many or no size at all.

>few|TRBJ2-6|TRBV7-9|TRBD1
TGTGCCAGCAGCCCCACAGAGGGGGCGCTTTCAGGGGCCAACGTCCTGACTTTC
CASSPTEGALSGANVLTF
>many|TRBJ1-2|TRBV7-8|.
TGTGCCAGCAGCTTCGCTGAGGACTATGGCTACACCTTC
CASSFAEDYGYTF
>.|TRBJ1-5|TRBV7-3|.
TGTGCCAGCAGCTTAGGCCAGCTTCAGCGCCAGCATTTT
CASSLGQLQRQHF
>.|TRBJ1-2|TRBV29-1|.
TGCAGCGTTGTCTTACAGCCAGCTAACTATGGCTACACCTTC
CSVVLQPANYGYTF
>.|TRBJ2-2|TRBV7-7|TRBD2
TGTGCCAGCAGCCCCCAGACTAGCGGATACACCGGGGAGCTGTTTTTT
CASSPQTSGYTGELFF
>many|TRBJ1-5|TRBV7-2|.
TGTGCCAGCAGCACCCGACCCGGCGGTCAGCCCCAGCATTTT
CASSTRPGGQPQHF
>.|TRBJ2-6|TRBV7-6|.
TGTGCCAGCAGCCCAAGAGGGGATGGCTCTGGGGCCAACGTCCTGACTTTC
CASSPRGDGSGANVLTF
>.|TRBJ1-1|TRBV10-3|.
TGTGCCAGCCAGGGGACAAACCCTTTTGTCACTGAAGCTTTCTTT
CASQGTNPFVTEAFF
>many|TRBJ1-1|TRBV20-1|.
TGCAGTGCGGAAGACAGGAATCTCCCCGAAGCTTTCTTT
CSAEDRNLPEAFF
>.|TRBJ1-1|TRBV11-2|.
TGTGCCGAGCAGCTCAGCAGGGTGAACACTGAAGCTTTCTTT
CAEQLSRVNTEAFF
>many|TRBJ1-4|TRBV20-1|.
TGCAGTGCTGCCCGACAGGCAACTAATGAAAAACTGTTTTTT
CSAARQATNEKLFF
>many|TRBJ2-5|TRBV5-4|TRBD1
TGTGCCAGCAGCGTTGACAGGGGACGGACCCAGTACTTC
CASSVDRGRTQYF
>many|TRBJ2-7|TRBV9|.
TGTGCCAGCAGCTTCCGGACTGGGTGGGAGCAGTACTTC
CASSFRTGWEQYF
>once|TRBJ1-2|TRBV20-1|.
TGCAGTGCTAGTGGGGGGGCGCATGGCTACACCTTC
CSASGGAHGYTF
>.|TRBJ1-1|TRBV25-1|.
TGTGCCAGCCAAGGAAGGGTGGACACTGAAGCTTTCTTT
CASQGRVDTEAFF
>many|TRBJ1-1|TRBV10-3|.
TGTGCCATCAGATCAACACAGGGCTTGAACACTGAAGCTTTCTTT
CAIRSTQGLNTEAFF
>.|TRBJ1-5|TRBV7-2|TRBD1
TGTGCCAGCAGCTCCCCCCAGGGGGCCAGGGTGAAGACCCAGCATTTT
CASSSPQGARVKTQHF
>.|TRBJ2-5|TRBV9|.
TGTGCCAGCAGCGCAAGACGGGGCAGGGAAGAGACCCAGTACTTC
CASSARRGREETQYF
>.|TRBJ1-2|TRBV29-1|.
TGCAGCGTGACGACAGACAACTATGGCTACACCTTC
CSVTTDNYGYTF
>.|TRBJ2-3|TRBV7-9|.
TGTGCCAGCAGGCGACTCGAAGATACGCAGTATTTT
CASRRLEDTQYF
>.|TRBJ2-5|TRBV6-5|TRBD2
TGTGCCAGCAGTCAACAGACGGGGCTAGCGGGGGAAGAGACCCAGTACTTC
CASSQQTGLAGEETQYF
>few|TRBJ1-3|TRBV19|TRBD1
TGTGCCAGTACCTACGACAGGGCAAATGGAAACACCATATATTTT
CASTYDRANGNTIYF
>many|TRBJ1-5|TRBV20-1|.
TGCAGTGCCGCCAACGTCGACACCGGGAATCAGCCCCAGCATTTT
CSAANVDTGNQPQHF
>many|TRBJ2-5|TRBV6-5|TRBD2
TGTGCCAGCAGTTACCCGGGAGGGGCAGAGACCCAGTACTTC
CASSYPGGAETQYF
>many|TRBJ2-2|TRBV24-1|.
TGTGCCACCAGTCCCCCCCCCGTGACAGTCACCGGGGAGCTGTTTTTT
CATSPPPVTVTGELFF
>.|TRBJ2-5|TRBV18|.
TGTGCCAGCTCAATACGGGATCAAGGGACCCAGTACTTC
CASSIRDQGTQYF
>few|TRBJ2-5|TRBV9|TRBD1
TGTGCCAGCAGCATAGGACAGGGGGCGTCGGAGACCCAGTACTTC
CASSIGQGASETQYF
>.|TRBJ1-5|TRBV20-1|.
TGCAGTGCTAGAGATCCGTTCGGGGGAAAGGATCAGCATTTT
CSARDPFGGKDQHF
>.|TRBJ2-7|TRBV28|.
TGTGCCAGCAGTTCAGGCCGGGGACTCGAGCAGTACTTC
CASSSGRGLEQYF
>few|TRBJ2-7|TRBV19|TRBD2
TGTGCCAGTAGTAGCGGTCTAGCGGGGTTCAACGAGCAGTACTTC
CASSSGLAGFNEQYF
>few|TRBJ1-2|TRBV7-3|.
TGTGCCAGCAGCTTAATACCCGGGGCGGACTATGGCTACACCTTC
CASSLIPGADYGYTF
>.|TRBJ1-1|TRBV5-1|TRBD1
TGCGCCAGCAGCCGAAATCCGACAGGGGGCGCAGAAGCTTTCTTT
CASSRNPTGGAEAFF
>.|TRBJ2-7|TRBV10-3|TRBD1
TGTGCCATCAGGCCGGGACAGGGGTTTTACGAGCAGTACTTC
CAIRPGQGFYEQYF
>.|TRBJ1-1|TRBV5-1|TRBD1
TGCGCCAGCAGCTTAGGGGGCCAGATGAGGGCTTTCTTT
CASSLGGQMRAFF
>many|TRBJ2-5|TRBV2|.
TGTGCCGAGGGTGAATTGGAGACCCAGTACTTC
CAEGELETQYF
>few|TRBJ2-7|TRBV11-2|.
TGTGCCAGCAGCTTAGACCGACTAGGGGCCTACGAGCAGTACTTC
CASSLDRLGAYEQYF
>.|TRBJ1-1|TRBV29-1|.
TGCAGCGTTGAAATCGGGTACGCTGAAGCTTTCTTT
CSVEIGYAEAFF
>.|TRBJ1-1|TRBV7-2|TRBD1
TGTGCCAGCAGCCAATCCGGGACAGGGACTGAAGCTTTCTTT
CASSQSGTGTEAFF
>once|TRBJ1-3|TRBV7-9|TRBD1
TGTGCCAGCAGCCCGACAGGGGTGGAAAACACCATATATTTT
CASSPTGVENTIYF
>.|TRBJ1-4|TRBV9|.
TGTGCCAGCAGCGCCGCCCGGAGTAATGAAAAACTGTTTTTT
CASSAARSNEKLFF
>.|TRBJ2-7|TRBV7-6|TRBD1
TGTGCCAGCAGCACAGGGGGGACGGGGGAGCAGTACTTC
CASSTGGTGEQYF
>few|TRBJ1-6|TRBV6-1|.
TGTGCCAGCAGTTACGGAGCGGACTCCAGCTATAATAATTCACCCCTCCACTTT
CASSYGADSSYNNSPLHF
>once|TRBJ1-4|TRBV11-2|.
TGTGCCAGCAGCTTGGGCTTCTCCTTGGAAAAACTGTTTTTT
CASSLGFSLEKLFF
>many|TRBJ1-4|TRBV20-1|.
TGCAGTGCCGATGGAGCAACTAATGAAAAACTGTTTTTT
CSADGATNEKLFF
>few|TRBJ2-5|TRBV7-6|.
TGTGCCAGCAGCTTGGCAGGGGTAGAGACCCGGTACTTC
CASSLAGVETRYF
>many|TRBJ2-2|TRBV7-8|TRBD1
TGTGCCAGCGGGAACAGGGGTTGGAGCACCGGGGAGCTGTTTTTT
CASGNRGWSTGELFF
>many|TRBJ1-2|TRBV7-8|TRBD1
TGTGCCAGCAGCTTGAGCGGGACAGGGACTGGCTATGGCTACACCTTC
CASSLSGTGTGYGYTF
>.|TRBJ2-6|TRBV7-9|.
TGTGCCAGCAGCTTAGGCGGAGGGGCCCGCTCTGGGGCCAACGTCCTGACTTTC
CASSLGGGARSGANVLTF
>many|TRBJ1-5|TRBV2|.
TGTGCCAGCAGGAAAGACAAATTTAGCAATCAGCCCCAGCATTTT
CASRKDKFSNQPQHF
>.|TRBJ2-7|TRBV5-6|TRBD2
TGTGCCAGCAGCCCCGCCACCCCGGGACTAGGGGCCTACGAGCAGTACTTC
CASSPATPGLGAYEQYF
>.|TRBJ1-1|TRBV3-1|.
TGTGCCAGCAGCCAAGGGGCGGAGTCCGCTGAAGCTTTCTTT
CASSQGAESAEAFF
>few|TRBJ2-2|TRBV12-3/TRBV12-4|TRBD2
TGTGCCAGCAGTTTCCGCGCGGGGGGCGGGAACACCGGGGAGCTGTTTTTT
CASSFRAGGGNTGELFF
>.|TRBJ2-7|TRBV29-1|TRBD2
TGCAGCGTTGATCCTAGCGGGACGGATACCTACGAGCAGTACTTC
CSVDPSGTDTYEQYF
>few|TRBJ2-2|TRBV19|TRBD1
TGTGCCAGTAGTCCCCCCCGGGGTCACAGGGGAGCCGGGGAGCTGTTTTTT
CASSPPRGHRGAGELFF
>many|TRBJ2-5|TRBV24-1|.
TGTGCCACCAGTGATTCGGGGGAATCTGGGAGAAGCCAAGAGACCCAGTACTTC
CATSDSGESGRSQETQYF
>.|TRBJ1-1|TRBV10-3|.
TGTGCCATAAACAGCCTGGGCACTGAAGCTTTCTTT
CAINSLGTEAFF
>many|TRBJ1-1|TRBV10-3|.
TGTGCCATCACCCACGGACTCCGAAGGGACACTGAAGCTTTCTTT
CAITHGLRRDTEAFF